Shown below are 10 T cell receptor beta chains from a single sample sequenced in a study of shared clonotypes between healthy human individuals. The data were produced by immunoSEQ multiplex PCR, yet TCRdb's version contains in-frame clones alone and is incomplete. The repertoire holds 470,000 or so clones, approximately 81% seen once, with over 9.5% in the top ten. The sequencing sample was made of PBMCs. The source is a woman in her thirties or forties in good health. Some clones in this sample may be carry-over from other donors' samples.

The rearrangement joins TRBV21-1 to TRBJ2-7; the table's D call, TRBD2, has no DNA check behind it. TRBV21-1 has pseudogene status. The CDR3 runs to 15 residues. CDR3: CASSKTLLDSYEQYF. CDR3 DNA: TGTGCCAGCAGCAAAACCCTCCTAGACTCCTACGAGCAGTACTTC.

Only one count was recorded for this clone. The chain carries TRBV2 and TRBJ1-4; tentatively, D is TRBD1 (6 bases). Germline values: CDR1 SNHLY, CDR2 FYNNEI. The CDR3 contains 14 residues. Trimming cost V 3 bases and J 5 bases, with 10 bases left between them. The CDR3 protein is CASSDGQPNEKLFF. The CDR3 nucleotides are TGTGCCAGCAGTGACGGACAGCCGAATGAAAAACTGTTTTTT.

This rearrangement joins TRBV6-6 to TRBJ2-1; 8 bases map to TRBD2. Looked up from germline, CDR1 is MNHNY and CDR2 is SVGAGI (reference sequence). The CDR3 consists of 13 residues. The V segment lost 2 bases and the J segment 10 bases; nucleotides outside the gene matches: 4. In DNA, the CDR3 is TGTGCCAGCAGTTACGGGACTAGGAACGAGCAGTTCTTC. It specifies CASSYGTRNEQFF.

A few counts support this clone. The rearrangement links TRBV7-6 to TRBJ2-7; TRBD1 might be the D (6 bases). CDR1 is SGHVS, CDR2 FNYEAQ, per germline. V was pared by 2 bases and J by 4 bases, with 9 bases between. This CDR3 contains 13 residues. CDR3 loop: CASSLKQGYEQYF. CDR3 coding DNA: TGTGCCAGCAGCTTAAAACAGGGTTACGAGCAGTACTTC.

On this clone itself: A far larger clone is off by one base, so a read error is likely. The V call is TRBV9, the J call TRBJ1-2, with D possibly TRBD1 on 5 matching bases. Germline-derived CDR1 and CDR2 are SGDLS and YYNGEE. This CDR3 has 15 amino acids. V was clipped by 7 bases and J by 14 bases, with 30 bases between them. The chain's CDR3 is CASGGGTGLILLLTF. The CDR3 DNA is TGTGCCAGCGGCGGGGGTACGGGTCTAATCCTTCTATTGACCTTC.

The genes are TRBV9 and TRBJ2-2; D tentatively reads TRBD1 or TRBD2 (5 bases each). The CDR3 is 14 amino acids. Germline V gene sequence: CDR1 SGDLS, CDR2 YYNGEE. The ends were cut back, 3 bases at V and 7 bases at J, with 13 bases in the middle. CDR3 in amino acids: CASSAGTRGGELFF. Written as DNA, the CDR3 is TGTGCCAGCAGCGCCGGGACCCGGGGCGGGGAGCTGTTTTTT.

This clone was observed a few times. The CDR3 loop reads CASSDREDTQYF. The DNA of the CDR3 is TGTGCCAGCAGTGACAGGGAAGATACGCAGTATTTT. The chain couples TRBV2 to TRBJ2-3; D perhaps matches TRBD1 (5 bases). With 3 bases removed from V and 5 bases from J, the gap between germline ends came to 6 bases. The CDR3 loop spans 12 amino acids. Germline V gene sequence: CDR1 SNHLY, CDR2 FYNNEI.

The CDR3 nucleotides read TGCGCCAGCAGTTACGCCACTAGCGGGAGCACAGATACGCAGTATTTT. As protein: CASSYATSGSTDTQYF. J is TRBJ2-3 and V is TRBV5-1; 9 bases are shared with TRBD2. CDR1 SGHRS and CDR2 YFSETQ come from the germline V gene. The CDR3 contains 16 residues. With 5 bases clipped from V and 0 bases from J, the junction kept 7 bases outside the gene matches.

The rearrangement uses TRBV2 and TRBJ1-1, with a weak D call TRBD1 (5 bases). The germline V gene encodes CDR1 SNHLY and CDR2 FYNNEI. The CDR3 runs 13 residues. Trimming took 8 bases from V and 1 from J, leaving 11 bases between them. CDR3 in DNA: TGTGCCAGCTTCCCAGACAGGAACACTGAAGCTTTCTTT. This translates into CASFPDRNTEAFF. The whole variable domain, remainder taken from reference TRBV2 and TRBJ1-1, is EPEVTQTPSHQVTQMGQEVILRCVPISNHLYFYWYRQILGQKVEFLVSFYNNEISEKSEIFDDQFSVERPDGSNFTLKIRSTKLEDSAMYFCASFPDRNTEAFFGQGTRLTVV.

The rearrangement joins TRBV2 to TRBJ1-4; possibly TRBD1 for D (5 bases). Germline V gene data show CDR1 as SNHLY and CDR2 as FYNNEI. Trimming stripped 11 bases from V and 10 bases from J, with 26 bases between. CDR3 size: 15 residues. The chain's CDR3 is CAVGPRGTAPGKLFF. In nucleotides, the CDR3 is TGTGCCGTGGGCCCCCGGGGGACGGCTCCGGGAAAACTGTTTTTT.